The next 9 T cell receptor beta chains were all read from a single sample in a study of cytomegalovirus exposure and HLA in healthy donors. The PCR employed 60 Vbeta primers together with 13 Jbeta primers. The protocol was immunoSEQ multiplex PCR, while the TCRdb copy is restricted to in-frame clones and leaves out a portion. The table shows about 90,000 clones, with 67% occurring only once. Sequencing was done on a sample of PBMCs. The receptors here all came from a man in his thirties or forties in good health and CMV-seronegative.

This clone was counted a few times. The CDR3 DNA reads TGTGCCAGCAGCCCCCTAGCGGGACCCAATCAGCCCCAGCATTTT. Translation gives CASSPLAGPNQPQHF. The rearrangement uses TRBV7-8 and TRBJ1-5; D perhaps matches TRBD1 (5 bases). The CDR3 extends over 15 amino acids. Trimming stripped 5 bases from V and 3 bases from J, with 14 bases between. Germline CDR1 reads SGHVS; CDR2 reads FQNEAQ.

This chain links TRBV2 with TRBJ2-2; 8 nucleotides line up with TRBD1. J lost 1 base, V lost 4 bases, and 5 bases had no gene match. The germline V gene encodes CDR1 SNHLY and CDR2 FYNNEI. The CDR3 has 16 residues. The chain's CDR3 is CASSVRDRLNTGELFF. As DNA, the CDR3 is TGTGCCAGCAGTGTTCGGGACAGGCTGAACACCGGGGAGCTGTTTTTT.

V gene TRBV5-1 combines with J gene TRBJ1-4; D unresolved. The CDR3 contains 15 residues. V dropped 1 base and J dropped 7 bases, with 14 bases sitting between them. Germline CDR1 is SGHRS and CDR2 is YFSETQ. CDR3 nucleotides: TGCGCCAGCAGCTTGAACGGCCGGGCGGGTGAAAAACTGTTTTTT. This translates into CASSLNGRAGEKLFF.

This clone was detected a few times. V usage is TRBV18 and J usage is TRBJ2-4, with 7 positions matching TRBD1. Germline V gene lookup returns CDR1 KGHSH and CDR2 LQKENI. The CDR3 runs 14 residues. The trim removed 3 bases at V and 7 bases at J, leaving 6 bases unmatched. This chain's CDR3 is CASSPDRAANIQYF. DNA for the CDR3: TGTGCCAGCTCACCTGACAGGGCAGCGAACATTCAGTACTTC.

V gene TRBV2 combines with J gene TRBJ2-7; D is undetermined. This CDR3 comprises 13 residues. Trimming stripped 0 bases from V and 4 bases from J, with 7 bases between. Germline-derived CDR1 and CDR2 are SNHLY and FYNNEI. CDR3 coding DNA: TGTGCCAGCAGTGAAGCTGGCTGGTACGAGCAGTACTTC. Translation: CASSEAGWYEQYF.

The J gene is TRBJ2-7, the V gene TRBV4-1; TRBD1 might be the D (5 bases). This CDR3 comprises 14 residues. V lost 2 bases and J lost 1, with 9 bases in between. CDR1 is MGHRA and CDR2 is YSYEKL in the germline V gene. Written as DNA, the CDR3 is TGCGCCAGCAGCCAACCGGACATATCCTACGAGCAGTACTTC. As protein: CASSQPDISYEQYF.

The V gene is TRBV5-1, the J gene TRBJ2-2, with 11 bases that match TRBD2. The CDR3 contains 18 residues. V dropped 0 bases and J dropped 4; count of bases not matched to a gene: 8. Germline CDR1 SGHRS, CDR2 YFSETQ. The CDR3, as DNA: TGCGCCAGCAGCTTGGACCCTACTAGCGGGAGTGTCACCGGGGAGCTGTTTTTT. Translation: CASSLDPTSGSVTGELFF.

The chain joins TRBV25-1 to TRBJ2-2; a possible D gene is TRBD2 (5 bases). Germline V lookup: CDR1 MGHDK, CDR2 SYGVNS. Trimming stripped 7 bases from V and 1 base from J, with 7 bases between. The CDR3 consists of 13 residues. CDR3 sequence reads: CASTSGNTGELFF. In nucleotides, the CDR3 is TGTGCCAGCACGAGCGGGAACACCGGGGAGCTGTTTTTT.

V gene TRBV6-9 combines with J gene TRBJ2-5, with 9 bases matching TRBD1. The J call is in doubt because the DNA end fits TRBJ2-7 better. CDR3 size: 14 residues. Germline CDR1 MNHGY, CDR2 SVAAGI. The chain's CDR3 is CASSSAGTGHEQYF. CDR3 coding DNA: TGTGCCAGCAGTTCTGCCGGGACAGGGCACGAGCAGTACTTC.